This entry lists 3 T cell receptor beta chains sequenced from one sample in a study of read filtering for tumor transcriptome and immune sequencing. Molecular barcoded adaptors covering alpha/delta and beta/gamma chains were used on approximately 440 ng RNA. Using its own MiXCR run on the reads, TCRdb lists one record per CDR3 protein. The profile shows 35,000 to 40,000 distinct CDR3 sequences, roughly an eighth of them singletons. The sample consisted of a population of CD138-negative cells sorted from bone marrow. These receptors all stem from a donor at least 40 years old with multiple myeloma.

This clonotype was counted ten times or more. V and J are TRBV7-9 and TRBJ2-1; 12 bases align to TRBD2. V lost 5 bases and J lost 10; bases outside the gene matches: 12. Germline assignment: CDR1 SEHNR and CDR2 FQNEAQ (reference sequence). The CDR3 runs 16 residues. CDR3 DNA sequence: TGTGCCAGCAGCGTGAGGACTAGCGGGATATCCAGGGAGCAGTTCTTC. It specifies CASSVRTSGISREQFF.

This clonotype was seen ten or more times. CDR3 sequence reads: CSAPTPSYEQYF. CDR3 in DNA: TGCAGTGCGCCGACTCCCTCCTACGAGCAGTACTTC. The chain combines TRBV20-1 with TRBJ2-7; D call uncertain. The CDR3 spans 12 residues. Germline loops: CDR1 DFQATT, CDR2 SNEGSKA (reference sequence). The V end lost 6 bases, the J end lost 0 bases, and 9 bases lay between the germline ends.

The rearrangement joins TRBV9 to TRBJ2-5; TRBD1 matches at 9 bases. The germline gives CDR1 SGDLS, CDR2 YYNGEE. This CDR3 comprises 13 residues. J was trimmed by 5 bases and V by 7 bases; bases with no gene match: 6. The CDR3 loop is CASGSGTGETQYF. CDR3 nucleotide sequence: TGTGCCAGCGGATCCGGGACAGGGGAGACCCAGTACTTC.